What follows describes a single TCR beta chain. V trimming: 2 bases; J trimming: 4 bases; junction bases outside the gene matches: 14. The CDR3 runs 18 residues. Germline V gives CDR1 SGHRS, CDR2 YFSETQ. This sample was included in a study of blood T cell repertoires in COVID-19. Study background: Donors in the United States, Italy and Spain gave samples during acute or convalescent COVID-19. Sources were T cells, B-cell-depleted T cells, or PBMCs; the material itself was cDNA or gDNA.

In the source study's methods: By means of reference gene primer amplification, nucleated cell counts were estimated. Sequenced by immunoSEQ multiplex PCR; TCRdb stores in-frame clones only, minus some. That table supplies the V and J calls and clone size; D and trimming were determined from the DNA. Seen here are about 400,000 clones, 80% to 90% observed once, and the top ten hold 0.95% to 1.5%. Sequencing used peripheral blood. The J gene is TRBJ2-1, the V gene TRBV5-1; TRBD2 aligns across 8 bases. This sequence was found in a middle-aged man with acute or convalescent COVID-19. The CDR3 region is CASSFPAGGRPSYNEQFF. The CDR3 nucleotides are TGCGCCAGCAGCTTCCCGGCGGGCGGGAGGCCGTCGTACAATGAGCAGTTCTTC. The full variable domain, rest sourced from reference TRBV5-1 and TRBJ2-1, is KAGVTQTPRYLIKTRGQQVTLSCSPISGHRSVSWYQQTPGQGLQFLFEYFSETQRNKGNFPGRFSGRQFSNSRSEMNVSTLELGDSALYLCASSFPAGGRPSYNEQFFGPGTRLTVL.